This record covers a single T cell receptor beta chain. Its cognate antigen is unknown. Every TCR beta cDNA library bore unique molecular identifiers. T cells numbering about 0.85 to 10 million yielded cDNA molecules that totaled roughly 0.5 million. MiXCR, applied by TCRdb to the PCR reads, yields one record per CDR3 protein. The sample lists a few hundred thousand distinct CDR3 sequences, 30% to 40% occurring once. The data originate from a study of post-analysis software for immune sequencing data. Study in general: Secondary progressive, relapsing-remitting and progressive-relapsing multiple sclerosis were among the included disease courses.

General study points: For normalized Chao1 diversity, multiple sclerosis patients scored significantly lower than controls did.

This clonotype originated in a girl younger than 18 with multiple sclerosis. The material sequenced was blood.

The CDR3 sequence: CASSQDGKVPYNEQFF. DNA for the CDR3: TGCGCCAGCAGCCAAGATGGGAAGGTCCCCTACAATGAGCAGTTCTTC. This rearrangement joins TRBV4-1 to TRBJ2-1; no clear D. This CDR3 contains 16 residues. V was cut by 0 bases and J by 2 bases, with 11 bases left in between. CDR1 is MGHRA and CDR2 is YSYEKL in the germline V gene.